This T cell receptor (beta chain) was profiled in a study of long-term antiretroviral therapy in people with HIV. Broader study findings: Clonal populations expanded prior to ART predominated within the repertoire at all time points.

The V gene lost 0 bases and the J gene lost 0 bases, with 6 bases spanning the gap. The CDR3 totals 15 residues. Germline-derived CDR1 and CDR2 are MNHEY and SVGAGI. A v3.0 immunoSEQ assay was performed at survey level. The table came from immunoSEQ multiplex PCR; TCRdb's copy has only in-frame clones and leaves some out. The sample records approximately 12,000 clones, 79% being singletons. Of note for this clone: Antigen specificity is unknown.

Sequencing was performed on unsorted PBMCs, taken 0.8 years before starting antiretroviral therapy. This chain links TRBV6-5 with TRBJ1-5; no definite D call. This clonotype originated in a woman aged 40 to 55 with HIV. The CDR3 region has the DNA TGTGCCAGCAGTTACTCCCCAGATAGCAATCAGCCCCAGCATTTT. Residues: CASSYSPDSNQPQHF.